The text below deals with one T cell receptor beta chain. This clone occurred once. Its antigen is unknown. Base quality data are lacking; no much larger clone is found one base away. Libraries came from the immunoSEQ multiplex PCR assay. The multiplex PCR relied on a mix of 60 forward primers for TCR Vbeta segments and 13 reverse primers for TCR Jbeta segments. The CDR3 region of rearranged TCR beta genes was amplified from genomic DNA with a multiplex PCR assay. The amplified TCR beta libraries were sequenced on the Illumina HiSeq System as 87-base-pair reads. Per the authors' processing: A later analysis counted tens of millions of unique TCR beta chains across the 666 repertoires, and some 11 million of these chains were shared by at least two donors. To remove PCR and sequencing errors, raw reads were error-corrected and collapsed into unique sequences using a nearest-neighbor algorithm that merged closely related sequences. V, D and J gene segments were assigned by aligning CDR3 sequences to IMGT reference sequences. For a sequence to be retained, at least a six-nucleotide match to both a V gene segment and a J gene segment was required. Rearrangements were classified as productive when the CDR3 lacked stop codons and remained in frame with V and J, and all other rearrangements were classified as non-productive. Following IMGT convention, CDR3 was defined as the stretch from the second conserved V-encoded cysteine to the conserved J-encoded phenylalanine. In an earlier analysis of roughly 610 of the donors, sequences lacking an unambiguous match to a single V gene segment were excluded. An earlier analysis of several hundred of the donors called V segments functional above 56.7% productive rearrangements and segregating when the between-donor standard deviation exceeded 5%. A statistical classification framework was built to diagnose cytomegalovirus status from the catalog of TCR beta chain sequences. In a later analysis, V and J genes were assigned by comparing TCR nucleotide sequences against IMGT/GENE-DB human TR gene sequences. A later analysis assigned CDR3 sequences and most-parsimonious VDJ recombination scenarios with the TCRdist pipeline. In a later analysis, each TCR beta chain was defined by its CDR3 amino acid sequence together with its V-gene family, and reads without a unique V-gene family were excluded. To address suspected cross-contamination and a sequencing artifact, a later analysis removed roughly 580 highly shared, low-generation-probability nucleotide sequences. In a later analysis, a clonal expansion index for each public chain was calculated from normalized within-repertoire ranks of inferred template counts. Generation probabilities in a later analysis came from a VDJ recombination model fitted to out-of-frame rearrangements, and those results were checked against IGoR. In a later analysis, hypergeometric tests were used to score TCR-TCR, TCR-HLA and TCR-CMV co-occurrence, with a repertoire-size bias correction applied to TCR pairs. To estimate false discovery rates, a later analysis permuted the HLA or CMV assignments 20 times. In a later analysis, co-occurring TCRs were grouped using DBSCAN, and TCRdist sequence similarity was added for clustering within HLA-allele-positive subsets. For co-occurrence clustering, repertoires with fewer than 30,000 or more than 120,000 public chains were excluded, along with four or five repertoires with anomalous nucleotide sharing. TCRdb's version of the immuneACCESS table is confined to in-frame rearrangements and falls short of the full clone set. An unresolved V gene accounts for under half of the shortfall where checked; the remainder is of unknown origin. Clone size and V and J calls were adopted from that table, with D and trimming inferred from the DNA. Present in this sample are 110,000 or so clones, under 80% of which were seen just once. The top ten hold approximately 10% of the sample.

Its CDR3 holds 14 amino acids, cysteine through phenylalanine. The CDR3 DNA has 42 bases and is translated from base 1. A distance of 10 bases separates the germline ends of V and J, which lose 0 bases and 5 bases respectively. Per the germline V gene, MGHRA is the CDR1 and YSYEKL is the CDR2. The data stem from a study of cytomegalovirus exposure and HLA in healthy donors (dated by TCRdb to the late 2010s). As for the study more broadly: According to an earlier analysis of 587 of the donors, about 179 million T cells yielded 117 million unique TCR beta sequences and 276 Gb of sequence data. The number of donors typed differed by locus, with roughly 620-640 for A, B, C, DRB1 and DQB1, approximately 500 for DQA1, 606 for DPA1, and over 400 for DPB1. A separate validation cohort of about 110 different subjects was used in addition to the roughly 640-subject first cohort. Alongside the repertoire data, information on donor age, sex, ethnicity and CMV serostatus was compiled. HLA typing covered class I and class II loci at four-digit resolution. An early release covering roughly 600 HLA-typed donors comprised approximately 290 gigabases of sequencing data and roughly 86 million unique TCR sequences. All discovery cohort repertoires had been generated on a single sequencing platform. Across under 500 genotyped donors of the cohort, an average of approximately 220,000 unique TCR beta nucleotide sequences per donor were sequenced, and 15% to 20% of those sequences were non-productive. Because of strong linkage in the cohort, four or five DR-DQ haplotypes were treated as single units for association and clustering. The study was designed to test whether signatures of past pathogen exposure could be identified by cataloging public T cell receptors. In the later analysis, no new phenotypic data were used to find candidate immune exposures; instead, reliance was placed on TCR beta sequences and their occurrence across donors. An earlier analysis of around 580 of the donors used high-throughput TCR beta sequencing to judge whether each TCR beta V gene segment behaved as functional or pseudogenic. The genetic ancestry cluster associated with self-reported Caucasian donors included roughly 84% of the 398 genotyped donors. The study profiled the T cell repertoires of 500 to 800 subjects by immunosequencing and related them to cytomegalovirus serostatus. To predict cytomegalovirus infection status, the study combined high-throughput TCR immunosequencing, statistical association of individual TCRs with disease status, and machine learning. Genome-wide SNP genotypes for about 65% of the 666 donors were used in a later genetic analysis, which treated that subset as a discovery cohort. A later analysis re-examined previously published TCR beta repertoires from about 670 donors and added high-resolution HLA genotyping to investigate patterns of TCR occurrence.

The cohort comprised some 730 healthy bone marrow donors. All cohort members were sampled while nominally healthy, although unrecorded immune exposures were likely present. The donor was CMV seropositive and was included in the group of some 290 seropositive cohort members. Every donor gave a peripheral blood sample, and the peripheral blood mononuclear cells from that sample were used for TCR beta sequencing. The Qiagen DNeasy Blood Extraction Kit was used to extract genomic DNA from the blood cell samples. Summary of the overall study and its limitations: A later analysis found that most CMV-associated TCR beta chains appeared HLA-restricted, with HLA associations seemingly driven largely by CMV exposure. In both the original and validation cohorts, the classifier was reported to diagnose cytomegalovirus status with high specificity and sensitivity. The 87-base-pair reads could not distinguish some IMGT-functional V segments, including TRBV6-2 and TRBV6-3, so those segments were excluded. The study gave a list of 150 to 200 TCR beta chains associated with cytomegalovirus. Correlated functional status among segregating V segments might be attributable to linkage disequilibrium, but an unknown experimental factor could not be ruled out. Several of the top co-occurrence clusters appeared to be linked to parvovirus B19, influenza, CMV and Epstein-Barr virus, according to a later analysis. Compared with equally common non-associated chains, HLA-associated TCR beta chains in a later analysis were more clonally expanded and had lower generation probabilities. In a later genetic analysis, fewer N-insertions in productive TCRs were reported among donors in an Asian-associated ancestry cluster than the approximately 710-donor mean. In a later genetic analysis, a missense DCLRE1C variant was associated with V-gene and J-gene trimming of TCR beta chains, and the association was replicated in an independent cohort. The authors suggested that the approach could potentially be extended to other disease states and immunological phenotypes. Roughly uniform sequencing depth across donors was assumed in presence/absence analyses, although this assumption may not hold. While some public TCRs were present in many individuals, most TCR sequences turned up only very rarely across donors. In a later analysis, the rate of TCR association differed among HLA loci, with DRB1 alleles having the most associated TCRs and HLA-C alleles having the fewest. When HLA alleles, especially DR and DQ, strongly co-occurred, TCR associations were difficult to assign to individual alleles. A further reported finding was that TCR beta sequences accurately predicted the HLA-A and HLA-B alleles for most subjects in the first cohort. Because HLA typing was unavailable for some donors at each locus, only the typed subset was used in association tests. A group of highly shared sequence variants was considered likely to be a technical artifact of the sequencing pipeline. An earlier analysis of 450 to 750 of the donors showed that most TCR beta V segments appeared in productive rearrangements either about 87% or about 30% of the time, which broadly matched IMGT annotations. Immune exposure information for the cohort was limited to CMV serostatus. The earlier analysis of around 600 of the donors excluded about 16 rarely observed V segments, including chromosome 9 orphons, because counts were too low. A few of the identified cytomegalovirus-associated TCR beta chains were confirmed in vitro to be specific for cytomegalovirus antigens. Only TCR beta chains were sequenced in this cohort, and the absence of alpha or paired-chain data limited detectable features. A later analysis associated roughly 17,000 TCR beta sequences with specific HLA alleles at a false discovery rate of 0.05.

This TCR was sampled from a woman in her forties or fifties in good health and CMV-seropositive. The sequence is built from TRBV4-1 and TRBJ1-1, with the D gene too uncertain to name. The sample taken for sequencing was PBMCs. DNA sequence: TGCGCCAGCAGCCAAGAAAAGCGGGGTACTGAAGCTTTCTTT. This codes for CASSQEKRGTEAFF.